A single sample gave rise to the 6 T cell receptor beta chains below, sequenced in a study of shared clonotypes between healthy human individuals (dated by TCRdb to the early 2020s). Library method: the immunoSEQ multiplex PCR assay. In TCRdb, the immuneACCESS table is reduced to in-frame sequences with V and J assigned. These tables do not hold every clone; where another copy was compared, an unresolved V gene accounts for under half, and the others remain unexplained. For this sample there are roughly 2,300,000 clones; less than 95% appear just once. The ten most abundant clones make up roughly 0.34% of the sample. Sequencing input: naive CD4+ T cells from PBMCs. What the cell subset or site label conveys for this sample: CD45RA+ positively selected. Source of these receptors: a man aged 18 to 29 in good health. Some clones in this sample may be carry-over from other donors' samples.

This clone was seen a handful of times. The chain is built from TRBV25-1 and TRBJ1-4; D might be TRBD1 (5 bases). V dropped 4 bases and J dropped 8 bases, with 8 bases sitting between them. The germline gives CDR1 MGHDK, CDR2 SYGVNS. The CDR3 loop spans 12 amino acids. The CDR3 region has the DNA TGTGCCAGCAGTGGGGACGGGGAAAAACTGTTTTTT. It is translated as CASSGDGEKLFF. The full variable domain, its missing parts supplied by reference TRBV25-1 and TRBJ1-4, is EADIYQTPRYLVIGTGKKITLECSQTMGHDKMYWYQQDPGMELHLIHYSYGVNSTEKGDLSSESTVSRIRTEHFPLTLESARPSHTSQYLCASSGDGEKLFFGSGTQLSVL.

This clone was counted only a few times. The chain links TRBV11-2 to TRBJ1-1; maybe TRBD1 (6 bases). The V gene lost 4 bases and the J gene lost 6 bases, with 15 bases spanning the gap. This CDR3 is 14 amino acids long. CDR1 is SGHAT and CDR2 is FQNNGV in the germline V gene. This CDR3 is CASSSLQGRPEAFF. The CDR3 region has the DNA TGTGCCAGCAGCTCCCTACAGGGTAGGCCTGAAGCTTTCTTT.

The chain recombines TRBV15 with TRBJ1-5; TRBD1 might be the D (5 bases). The CDR3 is 15 amino acids. The germline gives CDR1 LNHNV, CDR2 YYDKDF (reference sequence). The V end was cut by 3 bases, the J end by 2 bases, with 11 bases between. The CDR3 protein is CATSSRASGNQPQHF. CDR3 coding DNA: TGTGCCACCAGCAGCAGGGCTAGTGGCAATCAGCCCCAGCATTTT.

CDR3 sequence: CASSLGVSLNTGELFF. The CDR3 bases are TGCGCCAGCAGCTTGGGGGTCTCTTTAAACACCGGGGAGCTGTTTTTT. V and J are TRBV5-1 and TRBJ2-2; no reliable D call. Germline assignment: CDR1 SGHRS and CDR2 YFSETQ. This CDR3 has 16 amino acids. V was shortened by 0 bases and J by 2 bases, with 11 bases between the two germline ends.

The rearrangement joins TRBV7-3 to TRBJ2-1, with 12 bases identical to TRBD2. After removal of 2 bases from V and 7 bases from J, the junction contained 12 bases not matched to a gene. Germline V gene data show CDR1 as SGHTA and CDR2 as FQGTGA. CDR3 length equals 18 residues. DNA for the CDR3: TGTGCCAGCAGCTTAGGTACCTTATGGACTAGCGGGAATAATGAGCAGTTCTTC. Translating it yields CASSLGTLWTSGNNEQFF. The entire variable domain, with the rest obtained from reference TRBV7-3 and TRBJ2-1, is as follows: GAGVSQTPSNKVTEKGKYVELRCDPISGHTALYWYRQSLGQGPEFLIYFQGTGAADDSGLPNDRFFAVRPEGSVSTLKIQRTERGDSAVYLCASSLGTLWTSGNNEQFFGPGTRLTVL.

The chain links TRBV29-1 to TRBJ2-7; 8 bases map to TRBD1. V lost 6 bases and J lost 5; bases outside the gene matches: 12. Germline CDR1 is SQVTM and CDR2 is ANQGSEA. CDR3 length equals 14 residues. The CDR3 spells CSVAKGQGGDEQYF. The CDR3 DNA follows: TGCAGCGTAGCGAAAGGACAGGGCGGGGACGAGCAGTACTTC.